The source of this T cell receptor (beta chain) is a study of control samples from healthy donors and cancer patients. V was shortened by 0 bases and J by 3 bases, with 12 bases between the two germline ends. The CDR3 is 15 amino acids. The germline V gene has CDR1 SGHTA and CDR2 FQGNSA. Only in-frame clones appear in the TCRdb table, and some are missing; sequencing was by immunoSEQ multiplex PCR. The sample lists tens of thousands of clones, roughly nine tenths seen once, with roughly 6% in the top ten. This TCR derives from a man in his sixties with colorectal cancer. The chain carries TRBV7-2 and TRBJ2-7, with D perhaps matching TRBD1 (6 bases). The sequenced material came from PBMCs. Written as DNA, the CDR3 is TGTGCCAGCAGCTTAGCGAGCAGGGGTGGCTACGAGCAGTACTTC. Protein sequence: CASSLASRGGYEQYF.